This paragraph reports one T cell receptor beta chain. The antigen is unknown. Profiling relied on immunoSEQ multiplex PCR, and the TCRdb table lists in-frame clones only, not all of them. The sample yields fewer than 90,000 clones, about 94% seen once. This entry is derived from a study of graft-versus-host responses after intestinal transplantation. About the research overall: In this cohort, recipients had multivisceral, liver-intestinal, or isolated intestinal transplants. Uniformly, recipients were administered anti-thymocyte globulin induction with subsequent tacrolimus and steroids for three to four years.

Germline lookup yields CDR1 MNHNS and CDR2 SASEGT. The J segment lost 7 bases and the V segment lost 3 bases, leaving 12 bases of the junction unmatched. The CDR3 totals 16 residues. This sequence was found in a human donor who was the organ donor for an intestinal transplant. Sequenced here: unstimulated CD4+ T cells sorted from spleen or lymph node cells, sampled before transplant. The chain employs TRBV6-1 and TRBJ1-2; 9 bases agree with TRBD1. As DNA, the CDR3 is TGTGCCAGCAGTGATCCCCCGACAGGGGGTGGAATTGGCTACACCTTC. Translating it yields CASSDPPTGGGIGYTF.